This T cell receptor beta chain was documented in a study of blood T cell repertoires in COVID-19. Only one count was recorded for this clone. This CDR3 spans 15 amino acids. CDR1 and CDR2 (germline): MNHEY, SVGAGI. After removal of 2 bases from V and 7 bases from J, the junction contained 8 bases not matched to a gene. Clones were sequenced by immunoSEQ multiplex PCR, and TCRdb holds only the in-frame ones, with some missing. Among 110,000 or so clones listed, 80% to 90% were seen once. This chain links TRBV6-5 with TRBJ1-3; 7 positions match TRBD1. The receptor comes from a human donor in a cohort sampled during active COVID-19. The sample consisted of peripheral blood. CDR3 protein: CASSYPGQDRNTIYF. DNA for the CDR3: TGTGCCAGCAGTTACCCCGGACAGGACAGGAACACCATATATTTT.